Listed below are T cell receptor beta chains from one sample, sequenced in a study of T cells after yellow fever vaccination. TCRdb itself ran the 5' RACE reads through MiXCR, one entry per CDR3 protein. The profile shows some 500,000 distinct CDR3 sequences, roughly 12% of them singletons. Sequenced material: PBMCs, taken on the day of the yellow fever booster vaccination. The receptors were gathered from a man aged 25 to 40 who received the YFV17D yellow fever vaccine. The CDR3 runs from the conserved cysteine through the conserved F or W. A D gene is named only where the DNA matches it firmly. The size entry is marked missing in some rows and otherwise reads once, few, many or a size class.

TGCGCCAGCAGCCAAGCCCCCACGGCGGGAATTGGAAACACCATATATTTT CASSQAPTAGIGNTIYF 17 TRBV4-3 few TRBJ1-3 .
TGTGCCACCAGCATAGACTCCATTGGGCGGGAGCTGTTTTTT CATSIDSIGRELFF 14 TRBV15 . TRBJ2-2 .
TGTGCCAGCAGTTCCCAGTCGCCCGGGGAGCTGTTTTTT CASSSQSPGELFF 13 TRBV6-2/TRBV6-3 many TRBJ2-2 .
TGCGCCAGTTCGGCGGGACTAGCGCACCAGCGGGCCCACGAGCAGTACTTC CASSAGLAHQRAHEQYF 17 TRBV5-1 few TRBJ2-7 TRBD2
TGTGCCAGCAGCTCCGGGCCGCGGGTTGGACAGCCCCAGCATTTT CASSSGPRVGQPQHF 15 TRBV6-2/TRBV6-3 . TRBJ1-5 .
TGTGCCAGCAGTCCTTCGACAGGGGGTCAAACTGAAGCTTTCTTT CASSPSTGGQTEAFF 15 TRBV6-1 . TRBJ1-1 TRBD1
TGCAGTGCTAGGGCTTACCTCCTAGCGGGGAACTCCTACGAGCAGTACTTC CSARAYLLAGNSYEQYF 17 TRBV20-1 many TRBJ2-7 TRBD2
TGCGCCAGCGGGCTTCAAGGAGGGTACACCGGGGAGCTGTTTTTT CASGLQGGYTGELFF 15 TRBV5-1 few TRBJ2-2 .
TGTGCCCTTCCGAACACCGATGGCTACCACTCAAATGAGCAGTTCTTC CALPNTDGYHSNEQFF 16 TRBV24-1 . TRBJ2-1 .
TGTGCCAGCAGCGCGATTCTGACCACAAGGACAGATACGCAGTATTTT CASSAILTTRTDTQYF 16 TRBV11-2 few TRBJ2-3 .
TGTGCCAGCAACCTTGGACAGGGGAGCACTGAAGCTTTCTTT CASNLGQGSTEAFF 14 TRBV12-3/TRBV12-4 few TRBJ1-1 TRBD1
TGTGCCATCTCAGCGGGAGGTCGTACAGATACGCAGTATTTT CAISAGGRTDTQYF 14 TRBV6-2/TRBV6-3 . TRBJ2-3 TRBD2
TGTGCCACCAGCGGAGGTCGGACTAGCATCGACGAGCAGTACTTC CATSGGRTSIDEQYF 15 TRBV15 few TRBJ2-7 TRBD2
TGTGCCAGTAGTATGCTCGGGACAGGAATCGAGACCCAGTACTTC CASSMLGTGIETQYF 15 TRBV19 . TRBJ2-5 TRBD1
TGTGCCACCGGGCGCGGGAGCATCTACAATGAGCAGTTCTTC CATGRGSIYNEQFF 14 TRBV15 few TRBJ2-1 TRBD2
TGTGCCAGCAGCCGCGGGGCTGCGCTCACTGAAGCTTTCTTT CASSRGAALTEAFF 14 TRBV6-1 few TRBJ1-1 .
TGCGCCAGCAGCTTGGCCGGCGCTCGCGGTCAGCCCCAGCATTTT CASSLAGARGQPQHF 15 TRBV5-1 few TRBJ1-5 .
TGTGCCAGCAGTCGACTGGACCACCAAGAGACCCAGTACTTC CASSRLDHQETQYF 14 TRBV27 . TRBJ2-5 .
TGCAGTGCTAGCCGGACTAGCGGGAGCGGTGTGCAGTTCTTC CSASRTSGSGVQFF 14 TRBV20-1 few TRBJ2-1 TRBD2
TGCAGTGCTAGAGATCTGAACGGAAATCAGCCCCCGCATTTT CSARDLNGNQPPHF 14 TRBV20-1 . TRBJ1-5 .
TGCAGTGCTAGGACGGGACTAGCGGGAGTCTACAGATCCTACAATGAGCAGTTCTTC CSARTGLAGVYRSYNEQFF 19 TRBV20-1 . TRBJ2-1 TRBD2
TGTGCCAGCACCAACAGGGGCCCCTACAATGAGCAGTTCTTC CASTNRGPYNEQFF 14 TRBV7-2 few TRBJ2-1 TRBD1
TGTGCCAGCAGCCGACATGGCTACACCTTC CASSRHGYTF 10 TRBV28 few TRBJ1-2 .
TGTGCCAGCAGTTTAGAGCGGAGGGCCTTGGAGACCCAGTACTTC CASSLERRALETQYF 15 TRBV12-3/TRBV12-4 many TRBJ2-5 .
TGCAGTGCTAGCATGGGTTATCAGCCCCAGCATTTT CSASMGYQPQHF 12 TRBV20-1 . TRBJ1-5 .
TGTGCCAGCTCACTGCGGGCAACTAATGAAAAACTGTTTTTT CASSLRATNEKLFF 14 TRBV18 . TRBJ1-4 .
TGTGCCAGCAGCAATGGACAGAACTATGGCTACACCTTC CASSNGQNYGYTF 13 TRBV7-2 . TRBJ1-2 .